Each of the 2 T cell receptor beta chains below was sequenced from the same sample in a study of T cells in Graves' hyperthyroidism and ophthalmopathy. TCR beta CDR3 regions were amplified from RNA. When the TCR CDR3 underwent first-round RT-PCR, the HTBI primer set was used. TCRdb used MiXCR to reprocess the multiplex PCR reads, holding one entry per CDR3 protein. The sample has some 720,000 distinct CDR3 sequences, around 15% seen once. Sequenced material: blood. Receptor source: a man aged 18 to 29 with Graves' hyperthyroidism.

This clonotype was detected a few times. This chain uses TRBV10-3 with TRBJ2-2, with D possibly called TRBD1 or TRBD2 (6 bases each). The germline gives CDR1 ENHRY, CDR2 SYGVKD. CDR3 length: 17 amino acids. V was pared by 5 bases and J by 1 base, with 17 bases between. DNA of the CDR3: TGTGCCATCAGTCCCCCCATGGGGGGCCGGAACACCGGGGAGCTGTTTTTT. Translated: CAISPPMGGRNTGELFF.

The chain couples TRBV19 to TRBJ1-1; D gene ambiguous. The germline CDR1 and CDR2 sequences are LNHDA and SQIVND (reference sequence). The ends were cut back, 9 bases at V and 0 bases at J, with 23 bases in the middle. The length of the CDR3 is 17 residues. The CDR3 here is CASRLRVGHGMNTEAFF. As DNA, the CDR3 is TGTGCCAGCCGCCTGAGGGTAGGGCACGGGATGAACACTGAAGCTTTCTTT.